This TCR beta chain is from a study of T-cell reconstitution after alpha-beta-depleted transplantation in children. A TCRbeta library incorporating unique molecular identifiers was prepared. Each CDR3 protein is one row after TCRdb ran MiXCR on the PCR reads. The data show about 510,000 distinct CDR3 sequences, roughly an eighth seen once. There are 14 residues in the CDR3. Germline V lookup: CDR1 KGHSH, CDR2 LQKENI. With 1 base removed from V and 1 base from J, the gap between germline ends came to 7 bases. The clonotype originates from a female patient younger than 10 who had a stem cell transplant for aplastic anemia, so the T cells may come from the graft donor. Sample: PBMCs, mostly from graft donor cells, taken 180 days after TCRalphabeta/CD19-depleted stem cell transplant. The chain couples TRBV18 to TRBJ1-1, with D unresolved. The CDR3 DNA is TGTGCCAGCTCACCACTGGGAAAGAACACTGAAGCTTTCTTT. Protein: CASSPLGKNTEAFF.